These 24 T cell receptor beta chains originate from one sample sequenced in a study of shared clonotypes between healthy human individuals. Positively selected for CCR7, the CD45RO-negative cells used as naive CD8 cells excluded terminally differentiated effector memory CD45RA+ cells. Some clones are missing from TCRdb's copy, which holds only in-frame ones; the method was immunoSEQ multiplex PCR. This sample has about 2,100,000 clones, with about 93% found just once. The specimen sequenced was naive CD8+ T cells from PBMCs. These receptors came from a man between 18 and 29 years old in good health. Some clones in this sample may be carry-over from other donors' samples.

The chain recombines TRBV30 with TRBJ1-6; D might be TRBD1 (5 bases). Germline V gives CDR1 GTSNPN, CDR2 SVGIG (reference sequence). V was shortened by 3 bases and J by 1 base, with 10 bases between the two germline ends. The CDR3 has 15 amino acids. The CDR3 DNA is TGTGCCTGGAGCAGGGAATTATCCTATAATTCACCCCTCCACTTT. Protein product: CAWSRELSYNSPLHF.

This chain joins TRBV18 and TRBJ2-3; D call uncertain. Between the trimmed V and J ends, which lost 0 bases and 0 bases, there was a span of 10 bases. CDR1 is KGHSH and CDR2 is LQKENI in the germline V gene. The CDR3 runs 16 residues. The CDR3 protein is CASSPPPDPSTDTQYF. The CDR3 DNA sequence: TGTGCCAGCTCACCACCCCCAGACCCTAGCACAGATACGCAGTATTTT.

The chain is built from TRBV2 and TRBJ2-7, with D perhaps being TRBD1 or TRBD2 (5 bases each). This CDR3 has 17 amino acids. The germline V gene has CDR1 SNHLY and CDR2 FYNNEI. Trimming stripped 2 bases from V and 6 bases from J, with 23 bases between. The CDR3 nucleotides are TGTGCCAGCAGTGAAACTAGTACGGCCTGGGGAAGGGGCGAGCAGTACTTC. It is translated as CASSETSTAWGRGEQYF. Full variable domain (rest looked up from reference TRBV2 and TRBJ2-7): EPEVTQTPSHQVTQMGQEVILRCVPISNHLYFYWYRQILGQKVEFLVSFYNNEISEKSEIFDDQFSVERPDGSNFTLKIRSTKLEDSAMYFCASSETSTAWGRGEQYFGPGTRLTVT.

The chain joins TRBV10-3 to TRBJ2-3; 7 positions match TRBD2. Germline V gene lookup returns CDR1 ENHRY and CDR2 SYGVKD. The CDR3 runs to 15 residues. V lost 6 bases and J lost 4; bases outside the gene matches: 10. The CDR3 DNA sequence: TGTGCCATCAGGAGAGAGCGGGATAGACCAGATACGCAGTATTTT. Protein sequence: CAIRRERDRPDTQYF.

This rearrangement joins TRBV28 to TRBJ1-2; unclear D gene. The CDR3 is 19 amino acids. The germline V and J ends were trimmed by 5 bases and 0 bases, with 25 bases remaining between them. In germline, CDR1 is MDHEN, CDR2 SYDVKM. The CDR3 bases are TGTGCCAGCAGTCCCTTCTATAGACCCCTCTATGACGCTAACTATGGCTACACCTTC. It encodes CASSPFYRPLYDANYGYTF.

This clone appeared once. This chain joins TRBV28 and TRBJ2-1, with 7 bases that match TRBD2. The germline V gene encodes CDR1 MDHEN and CDR2 SYDVKM. The CDR3 totals 13 residues. Trimming removed 5 bases from V and 7 bases from J; junction bases left unmatched: 5. The DNA of the CDR3 is TGTGCCAGCAGTCTAGACGGGGGGAATGAGCAGTTCTTC. It specifies CASSLDGGNEQFF.

The chain uses TRBV7-9 and TRBJ2-7; 11 nucleotides line up with TRBD2. This CDR3 has 16 residues. The V segment lost 4 bases and the J segment 3 bases; nucleotides outside the gene matches: 8. From germline, CDR1 is SEHNR and CDR2 FQNEAQ (reference sequence). The CDR3 region is CASSSGLAEQYYEQYF. The CDR3 region has the DNA TGTGCCAGCAGCTCGGGACTAGCGGAACAATACTACGAGCAGTACTTC.

The rearrangement links TRBV4-2 to TRBJ1-6; D remains unclear. V was shortened by 5 bases and J by 7 bases, with 6 bases between the two germline ends. Looked up from germline, CDR1 is LGHNA and CDR2 is YNFKEQ. This CDR3 is 12 amino acids long. The CDR3 spells CASSSENSPLHF. The CDR3 DNA sequence: TGTGCCAGCAGCAGCGAGAATTCACCCCTCCACTTT.

V is TRBV11-2 and J is TRBJ2-5; the match to TRBD2 covers 8 bases. Germline assignment: CDR1 SGHAT and CDR2 FQNNGV. The CDR3 has 15 amino acids. The ends lost 3 bases at V and 5 bases at J; junction bases unmatched: 8. Here the CDR3 reads CASSFQREFMETQYF. In nucleotides, the CDR3 is TGTGCCAGCAGCTTCCAGCGGGAGTTTATGGAGACCCAGTACTTC. Full variable domain (missing parts from reference TRBV11-2 and TRBJ2-5): EAGVAQSPRYKIIEKRQSVAFWCNPISGHATLYWYQQILGQGPKLLIQFQNNGVVDDSQLPKDRFSAERLKGVDSTLKIQPAKLEDSAVYLCASSFQREFMETQYFGPGTRLLVL.

CDR3 in amino acids: CASSFVGRESGYEQYF. CDR3 DNA sequence: TGTGCCAGCAGTTTCGTTGGGAGGGAGAGTGGCTACGAGCAGTACTTC. This chain uses TRBV27 with TRBJ2-7, with 7 bases lining up with TRBD2. Germline V lookup: CDR1 MNHEY, CDR2 SMNVEV (reference sequence). CDR3 length equals 16 residues. J was trimmed by 3 bases and V by 3 bases; bases with no gene match: 11.

The V call is TRBV9, the J call TRBJ2-1, with TRBD2 as a possible D gene (6 bases). The CDR3 spans 15 residues. Trimming took 4 bases from V and 2 from J, leaving 13 bases between them. Germline CDR1 reads SGDLS; CDR2 reads YYNGEE. This CDR3 is CASSSSETTYNEQFF. The CDR3 bases are TGTGCCAGCAGCTCTAGCGAGACGACCTACAATGAGCAGTTCTTC.

In nucleotides, the CDR3 is TGTGCCAGCAGCTCGAGGACTAGCGGAGGGGTGAATGAGCAGTTCTTC. Translating gives CASSSRTSGGVNEQFF. The chain combines TRBV7-9 with TRBJ2-1; 10 bases fit TRBD2. V lost 4 bases and J lost 7; bases outside the gene matches: 10. The CDR3 is 16 residues long. Per germline, CDR1 SEHNR and CDR2 FQNEAQ (reference sequence).

CDR3 in amino acids: CASSEAWSPYEQYF. CDR3 DNA sequence: TGTGCCAGCAGTGAAGCATGGTCACCCTACGAGCAGTACTTC. V usage is TRBV2 and J usage is TRBJ2-7, with D uncertain. V lost 0 bases and J lost 2, with 8 bases in between. This CDR3 spans 14 amino acids. Germline-derived CDR1 and CDR2 are SNHLY and FYNNEI.

V and J are TRBV7-3 and TRBJ2-1; the match to TRBD2 covers 11 bases. The J segment lost 10 bases and the V segment lost 5 bases, leaving 10 bases of the junction unmatched. The CDR3 extends over 15 amino acids. The V gene's germline CDR1 is SGHTA and CDR2 FQGTGA. CDR3 loop: CASSLLAGGLREQFF. The CDR3 bases are TGTGCCAGCAGCCTATTAGCGGGAGGGCTAAGGGAGCAGTTCTTC. The whole variable domain, remainder taken from reference TRBV7-3 and TRBJ2-1, is GAGVSQTPSNKVTEKGKYVELRCDPISGHTALYWYRQSLGQGPEFLIYFQGTGAADDSGLPNDRFFAVRPEGSVSTLKIQRTERGDSAVYLCASSLLAGGLREQFFGPGTRLTVL.

V usage is TRBV7-9 and J usage is TRBJ2-1, with D uncertain. V was clipped by 1 base and J by 6 bases, with 10 bases between them. Looked up from germline, CDR1 is SEHNR and CDR2 is FQNEAQ (reference sequence). The CDR3 contains 14 residues. Written as DNA, the CDR3 is TGTGCCAGCAGCTTAGGGATATCCCCCAATGAGCAGTTCTTC. Its translation: CASSLGISPNEQFF.

J is TRBJ1-3 and V is TRBV27; no clear D gene. Germline values: CDR1 MNHEY, CDR2 SMNVEV (reference sequence). The CDR3 extends over 15 amino acids. V dropped 4 bases and J dropped 7 bases, with 17 bases sitting between them. The CDR3 DNA reads as TGTGCCAGCAGTTCCCGGGGAGGGAAGATTAACACCATATATTTT. This codes for CASSSRGGKINTIYF.

This rearrangement joins TRBV30 to TRBJ1-1; no clear D gene. CDR3 length: 14 amino acids. The germline gives CDR1 GTSNPN, CDR2 SVGIG (reference sequence). Trimming took off 3 bases at V and 8 bases at J, with 19 bases between the two ends. The CDR3: CAWSSDVFLGEAFF. The CDR3 region has the DNA TGTGCCTGGAGCTCCGATGTATTTTTGGGCGAAGCTTTCTTT.

This clone was seen only a few times. The CDR3 protein is CASSQQATAGWAFF. The CDR3 DNA follows: TGCGCCAGCAGCCAACAAGCGACAGCAGGCTGGGCTTTCTTT. V usage is TRBV4-1 and J usage is TRBJ1-1; tentatively, D is TRBD1 (5 bases). Germline V CDR1 and CDR2: MGHRA, YSYEKL. The CDR3 totals 14 residues. V was shortened by 2 bases and J by 11 bases, with 18 bases between the two germline ends.

The chain uses TRBV27 and TRBJ2-7; D possibly uses TRBD1 or TRBD2 (5 bases each). This CDR3 region has 16 residues. CDR1 is MNHEY, CDR2 SMNVEV, per germline (reference sequence). The V end lost 3 bases, the J end lost 6 bases, and 21 bases lay between the germline ends. The DNA for the CDR3 is TGTGCCAGCAGTTTCAGTTTGGGGGAGCGCCCCTCCGAGCAGTACTTC. Translated: CASSFSLGERPSEQYF.

The J gene is TRBJ2-1, the V gene TRBV7-6; TRBD2 matches 11 bases. Germline V lookup: CDR1 SGHVS, CDR2 FNYEAQ. V lost 0 bases and J lost 1; bases outside the gene matches: 11. This CDR3 has 20 residues. This CDR3 reads CASSLATLAGGFESYNEQFF. The CDR3 DNA follows: TGTGCCAGCAGCTTAGCAACTCTAGCGGGAGGTTTTGAGTCCTACAATGAGCAGTTCTTC.

This clone was picked up one time. Written as DNA, the CDR3 is TGCGCCAGCAGCCCTTGGGACAGCTACGAGCAGTACTTC. Its protein is CASSPWDSYEQYF. V gene TRBV4-1 combines with J gene TRBJ2-7; 7 bases fit TRBD1. Germline CDR1 reads MGHRA; CDR2 reads YSYEKL. The CDR3 has 13 residues. J lost 3 bases, V lost 4 bases, and 3 bases had no gene match.

The rearrangement links TRBV16 to TRBJ2-7, with a tentative D call TRBD2 (6 bases). This CDR3 comprises 14 residues. Germline lookup yields CDR1 KGHSY and CDR2 FQNENV. Trimming left V 4 bases short and J 2 bases short, with 12 bases between. CDR3 in DNA: TGTGCCAGCAGCCCCCAGCGGGCCACCTACGAGCAGTACTTC. Its protein product is CASSPQRATYEQYF.

The chain has TRBV15 and TRBJ1-3; D unresolved. The germline V gene has CDR1 LNHNV and CDR2 YYDKDF (reference sequence). The germline V and J ends were trimmed by 9 bases and 0 bases, with 15 bases remaining between them. The CDR3 contains 15 residues. CDR3 region: CATRLDRRSGNTIYF. DNA of the CDR3: TGTGCCACTAGATTGGACCGCCGCTCTGGAAACACCATATATTTT.

This chain uses TRBV7-9 with TRBJ1-4, with D unresolved. The CDR3 totals 15 residues. From germline, CDR1 is SEHNR and CDR2 FQNEAQ (reference sequence). Between the trimmed V and J ends, which lost 0 bases and 8 bases, there was a span of 13 bases. The CDR3 reads CASSLALSAGEKLFF. The CDR3 DNA is TGTGCCAGCAGCTTAGCGCTGTCAGCGGGGGAAAAACTGTTTTTT.